These 14 T cell receptor beta chains share one sample of origin, sequenced in a study of shared clonotypes between healthy human individuals. Generated by immunoSEQ multiplex PCR, the TCRdb table keeps only in-frame clones and is missing some. The table has approximately 1.5 million clones, about 98% seen once. Sequencing input: naive CD4+ T cells sorted from blood. Subset meaning: CD45RA+ positively selected. These receptors all stem from a man in his thirties or forties in good health.

The J gene is TRBJ2-1, the V gene TRBV20-1; unclear D gene. V lost 3 bases to trimming and J lost 15 bases, with 15 bases between them. The CDR3 sequence is 11 residues long. The germline V gene encodes CDR1 DFQATT and CDR2 SNEGSKA (reference sequence). CDR3: CSASNPPNWFF. The CDR3 DNA reads TGCAGTGCTAGCAATCCTCCCAATTGGTTCTTC.

This sequence joins TRBV9 and TRBJ2-2; tentative D call: TRBD2 (6 bases). The germline V and J ends were trimmed by 0 bases and 6 bases, with 15 bases remaining between them. This CDR3 is built from 16 residues. Germline CDR1 SGDLS, CDR2 YYNGEE. CDR3 coding DNA: TGTGCCAGCAGCGTAGGTTTAGCGGAGTGGGCCGGGGAGCTGTTTTTT. This translates into CASSVGLAEWAGELFF.

The genes are TRBV18 and TRBJ1-2, with 7 bases matching TRBD1. Germline lookup yields CDR1 KGHSH and CDR2 LQKENI. The J segment lost 8 bases and the V segment lost 3 bases, leaving 3 bases of the junction unmatched. CDR3 length equals 12 residues. DNA for the CDR3: TGTGCCAGCTCACCGACAGGGAGAGGCTACACCTTC. Translated, it gives CASSPTGRGYTF.

The J gene is TRBJ2-7, the V gene TRBV7-8, with 11 nucleotides matching TRBD2. With V trimmed by 5 bases and J by 0 bases, 9 bases remained unmatched. The CDR3 has 17 amino acids. Germline CDR1 SGHVS, CDR2 FQNEAQ. In DNA form, the CDR3 reads TGTGCCAGCAGCACGACCGGGACTAGCGGACCCTCCTACGAGCAGTACTTC. This sequence encodes CASSTTGTSGPSYEQYF. The whole variable domain, remainder taken from reference TRBV7-8 and TRBJ2-7, is GAGVSQSPRYKVAKRGQDVALRCDPISGHVSLFWYQQALGQGPEFLTYFQNEAQLDKSGLPSDRFFAERPEGSVSTLKIQRTQQEDSAVYLCASSTTGTSGPSYEQYFGPGTRLTVT.

The chain links TRBV19 to TRBJ1-3; D uncertain. Per the germline V gene, CDR1 is LNHDA and CDR2 is SQIVND (reference sequence). CDR3 length: 13 residues. V was shortened by 9 bases and J by 5 bases, with 14 bases between the two germline ends. The CDR3 sequence: CASDNGVRNTIYF. Written as DNA, the CDR3 is TGTGCCAGCGACAATGGGGTCAGAAACACCATATATTTT.

The V call is TRBV2, the J call TRBJ2-1; TRBD2 matches at 7 bases. The ends lost 4 bases at V and 6 bases at J; junction bases unmatched: 6. Germline CDR1 SNHLY, CDR2 FYNNEI. This CDR3 is built from 14 residues. The CDR3 DNA reads TGTGCCAGCAGTGTGCGCGGGAGTGGCAATGAGCAGTTCTTC. Translation gives CASSVRGSGNEQFF.

A word on this clone: Sequence at one end of the junction differs from germline and may be a read error. V and J are TRBV7-7 and TRBJ2-1; TRBD2 might be the D (6 bases). The CDR3 is made up of 15 amino acids. Germline CDR1 is SSHAT and CDR2 is FNYEAQ (reference sequence). The CDR3 region is CASSFSGGNYNEQFF. The CDR3 nucleotides are TGTGCTAGCAGCTTTAGCGGAGGGAATTACAATGAGCAGTTCTTC.

The J gene is TRBJ1-1, the V gene TRBV19, with D tentatively TRBD1 (5 bases). In germline, CDR1 is LNHDA, CDR2 SQIVND (reference sequence). Between the trimmed V and J ends, which lost 1 base and 5 bases, there was a span of 14 bases. The CDR3 is 15 amino acids. Here the CDR3 reads CASSIGSRVGTEAFF. The CDR3 nucleotides read TGTGCCAGTAGTATAGGGAGCAGGGTGGGGACTGAAGCTTTCTTT.

This sequence joins TRBV29-1 and TRBJ2-7; TRBD1 agrees at 8 bases. Trimming cost V 7 bases and J 6 bases; bases outside gene matches: 14. CDR3 length: 14 amino acids. The germline CDR1 and CDR2 sequences are SQVTM and ANQGSEA. CDR3 bases: TGCAGCGCCCGACCGGGACAGGTTCTAGGCGAGCAGTACTTC. It encodes CSARPGQVLGEQYF.

The chain employs TRBV28 and TRBJ2-7; 9 bases are shared with TRBD1. Trimming cost V 6 bases and J 5 bases; bases outside gene matches: 11. CDR3 length: 15 amino acids. Germline CDR1 MDHEN, CDR2 SYDVKM. The CDR3 DNA sequence: TGTGCCAGCAGCACTCCGGGACAGGGTCCACACGAGCAGTACTTC. This gives the protein CASSTPGQGPHEQYF.

The V and J genes are TRBV28 and TRBJ2-1, with D perhaps matching TRBD2 (6 bases). The CDR3 runs to 16 residues. Trimming removed 3 bases from V and 2 bases from J, with 14 bases in between. Germline lookup yields CDR1 MDHEN and CDR2 SYDVKM. The CDR3 DNA follows: TGTGCCAGCAGTTTTGTTGGGCGGGGAACCTACAATGAGCAGTTCTTC. Translating gives CASSFVGRGTYNEQFF.

The chain uses TRBV9 and TRBJ2-7; TRBD1 matches 12 bases. V lost 3 bases and J lost 2; bases outside the gene matches: 3. Germline CDR1 SGDLS, CDR2 YYNGEE. This CDR3 region has 15 residues. CDR3 loop: CASSEGTGGTYEQYF. DNA for the CDR3: TGTGCCAGCAGCGAGGGGACAGGGGGCACCTACGAGCAGTACTTC.

J is TRBJ2-2 and V is TRBV5-1; possible D gene TRBD2, 7 bases. CDR1 is SGHRS and CDR2 is YFSETQ in the germline V gene. With 3 bases removed from V and 3 bases from J, the gap between germline ends came to 15 bases. The CDR3 is made up of 16 amino acids. CDR3 sequence (DNA): TGCGCCAGCAGCTCCACGCCGGGGGGCTACACCGGGGAGCTGTTTTTT. Its protein is CASSSTPGGYTGELFF.

The genes are TRBV2 and TRBJ2-3; D is unclear. The V gene's germline CDR1 is SNHLY and CDR2 FYNNEI. Trimming pared 2 bases from V and 0 bases from J, leaving 12 bases between. The CDR3 totals 16 residues. The chain's CDR3 is CASSEFPVPSTDTQYF. CDR3 DNA: TGTGCCAGCAGTGAATTTCCAGTACCTAGCACAGATACGCAGTATTTT. Supplemented by reference TRBV2 and TRBJ2-3, the full variable domain reads EPEVTQTPSHQVTQMGQEVILRCVPISNHLYFYWYRQILGQKVEFLVSFYNNEISEKSEIFDDQFSVERPDGSNFTLKIRSTKLEDSAMYFCASSEFPVPSTDTQYFGPGTRLTVL.